Below are 3 T cell receptor beta chains sequenced from a single sample in a study of molecular identifiers for immune sequencing clone quantification (dated by TCRdb to the late 2010s). The method behind the library was PCR. The instrument was an Illumina HiSeq 4000. TCRdb applied fastp at Q25 and MiXCR to the public reads, then kept only in-frame beta chains. Here each entry gathers all rows of one CDR3 protein and keeps the most common genes and DNA. This sample gives approximately 35,000 distinct CDR3 sequences in total; about 18% of them show up just once. Clones ranked in the top ten supply under 1.3% of the sample. The sample was naive CD8+ T cells from blood, with Jurkat cell RNA spiked in. Reading the label with the study, this specimen's cell subset or site is: FACS-sorted CD8+CD4-CCR7+CD45RA+ naive T cells. These receptors originate from a human donor in good health. Some libraries in this study had Jurkat cell RNA spiked in.

This clonotype was seen many times. The chain joins TRBV3-1 to TRBJ1-5; maybe TRBD1 (5 bases). Trimming pared 0 bases from V and 11 bases from J, leaving 8 bases between. Germline V gene sequence: CDR1 LGHDT, CDR2 YNNKEL (reference sequence). This CDR3 region has 12 residues. The CDR3 DNA reads TGTGCCAGCAGCCAAGATCGGGGGACCCAGCATTTT. Translation gives CASSQDRGTQHF.

The chain couples TRBV29-1 to TRBJ1-1; no firm D call. From germline, CDR1 is SQVTM and CDR2 ANQGSEA. The V gene lost 8 bases and the J gene lost 4 bases, with 14 bases spanning the gap. The length of the CDR3 is 12 residues. This CDR3 is CSTGRPSTEAFF. Written as DNA, the CDR3 is TGCAGCACCGGACGGCCGAGCACTGAAGCTTTCTTT.

At least ten counts were recorded for this clonotype. The chain couples TRBV3-1 to TRBJ2-3; D is unresolved. This CDR3 has 16 amino acids. Trimming left V 4 bases short and J 6 bases short, with 20 bases between. Germline V gene data show CDR1 as LGHDT and CDR2 as YNNKEL (reference sequence). CDR3 sequence reads: CASSPWPEIMEDTQYF. DNA of the CDR3: TGTGCCAGCAGCCCCTGGCCTGAGATAATGGAGGATACGCAGTATTTT.